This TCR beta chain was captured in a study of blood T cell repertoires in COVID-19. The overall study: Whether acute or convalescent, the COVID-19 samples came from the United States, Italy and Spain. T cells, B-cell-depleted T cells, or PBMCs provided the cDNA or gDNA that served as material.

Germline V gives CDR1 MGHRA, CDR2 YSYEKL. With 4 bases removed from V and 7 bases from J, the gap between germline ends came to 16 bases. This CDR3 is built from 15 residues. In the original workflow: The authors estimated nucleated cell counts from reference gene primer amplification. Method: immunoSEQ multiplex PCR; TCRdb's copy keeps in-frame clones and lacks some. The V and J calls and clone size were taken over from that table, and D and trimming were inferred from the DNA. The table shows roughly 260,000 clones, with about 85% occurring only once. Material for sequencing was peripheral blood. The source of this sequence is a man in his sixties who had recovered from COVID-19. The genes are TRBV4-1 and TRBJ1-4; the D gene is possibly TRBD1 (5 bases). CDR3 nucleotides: TGCGCCAGCAGCCTCGAGGGGAGGGAGGGTGAAAAACTGTTTTTT. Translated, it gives CASSLEGREGEKLFF.